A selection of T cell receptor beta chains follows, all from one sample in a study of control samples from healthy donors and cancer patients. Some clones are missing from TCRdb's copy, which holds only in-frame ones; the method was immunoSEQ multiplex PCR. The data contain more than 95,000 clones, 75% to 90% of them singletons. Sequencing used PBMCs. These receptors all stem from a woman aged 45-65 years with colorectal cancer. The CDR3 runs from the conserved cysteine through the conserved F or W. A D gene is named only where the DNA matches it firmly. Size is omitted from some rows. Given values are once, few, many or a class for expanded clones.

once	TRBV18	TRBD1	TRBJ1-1	CASSSNRGVYSTEAFF	TGTGCCAGCTCATCAAACAGGGGCGTCTATAGCACTGAAGCTTTCTTT
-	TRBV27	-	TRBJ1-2	CASSLNPATSSGYTF	TGTGCCAGCAGTCTGAATCCGGCCACATCGAGCGGCTACACCTTC
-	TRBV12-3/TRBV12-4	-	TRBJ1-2	CASSFGYGYTF	TGTGCCAGCAGTTTCGGCTATGGCTACACCTTC
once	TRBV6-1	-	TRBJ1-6	CASSEAFFETGGSPLHF	-
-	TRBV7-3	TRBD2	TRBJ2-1	CASSSLGAGENEQFF	TGTGCCAGCAGCTCCCTCGGAGCGGGAGAGAATGAGCAGTTCTTC
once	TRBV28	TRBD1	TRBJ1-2	CASSLDRVAVGYTF	TGTGCCAGCAGTCTGGACAGGGTGGCGGTGGGCTACACCTTC
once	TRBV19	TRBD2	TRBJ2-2	CASSLARNTGELFF	TGTGCCAGTTCACTAGCGAGGAACACCGGGGAGCTGTTTTTT
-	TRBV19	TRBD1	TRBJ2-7	CASSFTGTGSYEQYF	TGTGCCAGTAGCTTCACCGGGACAGGGTCCTACGAGCAGTACTTC
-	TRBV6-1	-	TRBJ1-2	CASSEPRTEWRLNYGYTF	TGTGCCAGCAGTGAACCCCGGACAGAGTGGCGACTTAACTATGGCTACACCTTC
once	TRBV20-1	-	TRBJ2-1	CSSQARDEQFF	TGCAGTTCCCAGGCTAGGGATGAGCAGTTCTTC
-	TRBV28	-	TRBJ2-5	CASSPRPYQETQYF	TGTGCCAGCAGTCCCCGACCGTACCAAGAGACCCAGTACTTC
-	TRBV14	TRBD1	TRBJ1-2	CASSQDWQQGALGYTF	TGTGCCAGCAGCCAAGATTGGCAACAGGGGGCGCTGGGCTACACCTTC
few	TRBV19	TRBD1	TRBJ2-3	CASTRDRGADTQYF	TGTGCCAGTACTAGGGACAGGGGAGCCGATACGCAGTATTTT
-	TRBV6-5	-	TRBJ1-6	CASINRDGSPLHF	TGTGCCAGCATTAACAGGGATGGTTCACCCCTCCACTTT
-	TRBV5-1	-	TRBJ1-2	CASSFSYLRGYTF	TGCGCCAGCAGCTTCAGCTACCTGCGGGGCTACACCTTC
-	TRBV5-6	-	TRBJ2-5	CASSPVANEETQYF	TGTGCCAGCAGCCCGGTGGCCAACGAAGAGACCCAGTACTTC
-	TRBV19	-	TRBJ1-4	CASRTNEKLFF	TGTGCCAGTAGAACTAATGAAAAACTGTTTTTT
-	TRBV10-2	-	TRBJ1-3	CASGSHRNTIYF	TGCGCCAGTGGATCACACAGAAACACCATATATTTT
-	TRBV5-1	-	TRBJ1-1	CASSSLGQNTEAFF	TGCGCCAGCAGCTCGCTGGGACAGAACACTGAAGCTTTCTTT
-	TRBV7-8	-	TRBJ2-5	CASSAWAQEETQYF	TGTGCCAGCAGCGCATGGGCCCAAGAAGAGACCCAGTACTTC
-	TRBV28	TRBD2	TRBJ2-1	CASSLAPTSGRYNEQFF	TGTGCCAGCAGTTTGGCCCCCACTAGCGGGAGGTACAATGAGCAGTTCTTC
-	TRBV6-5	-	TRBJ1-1	CAISRAAVNTEAFF	TGTGCCATCTCGAGGGCCGCTGTGAACACTGAAGCTTTCTTT
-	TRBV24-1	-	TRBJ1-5	CATRRRYSNQPQHF	TGTGCCACCAGAAGACGGTATAGCAATCAGCCCCAGCATTTT
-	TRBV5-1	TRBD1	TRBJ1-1	CASSPPGQGGTEAFF	TGCGCCAGCAGCCCCCCAGGTCAGGGGGGGACTGAAGCTTTCTTT
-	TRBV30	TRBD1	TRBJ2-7	CAWSHAGTGLAEQYF	TGTGCCTGGAGTCACGCCGGGACAGGGCTTGCCGAGCAGTACTTC
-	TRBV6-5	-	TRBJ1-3	CASSYDSGSGNTIYF	TGTGCCAGCAGTTACGATTCAGGGTCTGGAAACACCATATATTTT
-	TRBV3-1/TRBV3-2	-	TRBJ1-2	CASSQGRHVGYTF	TGTGCCAGCAGCCAAGGCCGACACGTCGGCTACACCTTC
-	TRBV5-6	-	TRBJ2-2	CASSLDGGAGTGELFF	TGTGCCAGCAGCTTGGATGGGGGCGCGGGCACCGGGGAGCTGTTTTTT
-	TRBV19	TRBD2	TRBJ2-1	CASSRSGYNEQFF	TGTGCCAGTAGCCGTAGCGGGTACAATGAGCAGTTCTTC
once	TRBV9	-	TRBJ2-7	CASSGDSSIYEQYF	TGTGCCAGCAGCGGAGACAGTTCGATCTACGAGCAGTACTTC
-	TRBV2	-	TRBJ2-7	CASSERGASTYEQYF	TGTGCCAGCAGTGAACGCGGAGCCAGTACCTACGAGCAGTACTTC
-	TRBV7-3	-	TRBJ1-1	CASSYLGRNTEAFF	TGTGCCAGCAGCTACCTCGGGAGGAACACTGAAGCTTTCTTT
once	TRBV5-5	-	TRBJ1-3	CASSLGQPGNTIYF	TGTGCCAGCAGCTTGGGGCAGCCTGGAAACACCATATATTTT
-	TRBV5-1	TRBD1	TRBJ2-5	CASSTGQGQETQYF	TGCGCCAGCAGCACGGGACAGGGCCAAGAGACCCAGTACTTC
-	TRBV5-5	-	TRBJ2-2	CASSFETPANTGELFF	TGTGCCAGCAGCTTTGAAACACCGGCGAACACCGGGGAGCTGTTTTTT
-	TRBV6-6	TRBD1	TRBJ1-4	CASSITTGGREKLFF	TGTGCCAGCAGTATCACAACAGGGGGCCGTGAAAAACTGTTTTTT